This TCR beta chain was documented in a study of cytomegalovirus exposure and HLA in healthy donors. The germline CDR1 and CDR2 sequences are SEHNR and FQNEAQ (reference sequence). This CDR3 region has 16 residues. To note about this clone: A read error may produce the germline difference seen at one junction end.

Amplification used 60 Vbeta primers and 13 Jbeta primers. TCRdb keeps only in-frame clones here, not all; method: immunoSEQ multiplex PCR. The data hold about 100,000 clones, with around three quarters observed a single time. This chain uses TRBV7-9 with TRBJ1-6; 7 bases are a match to TRBD1. Sequenced input: PBMCs. The receptor's source is a female donor in good health and CMV-seropositive. The CDR3 DNA is TGTTCCAGCAGCTTAGAGGCAGGGGGATATAATTCACCCCTCCACTTT. This gives the protein CSSSLEAGGYNSPLHF.